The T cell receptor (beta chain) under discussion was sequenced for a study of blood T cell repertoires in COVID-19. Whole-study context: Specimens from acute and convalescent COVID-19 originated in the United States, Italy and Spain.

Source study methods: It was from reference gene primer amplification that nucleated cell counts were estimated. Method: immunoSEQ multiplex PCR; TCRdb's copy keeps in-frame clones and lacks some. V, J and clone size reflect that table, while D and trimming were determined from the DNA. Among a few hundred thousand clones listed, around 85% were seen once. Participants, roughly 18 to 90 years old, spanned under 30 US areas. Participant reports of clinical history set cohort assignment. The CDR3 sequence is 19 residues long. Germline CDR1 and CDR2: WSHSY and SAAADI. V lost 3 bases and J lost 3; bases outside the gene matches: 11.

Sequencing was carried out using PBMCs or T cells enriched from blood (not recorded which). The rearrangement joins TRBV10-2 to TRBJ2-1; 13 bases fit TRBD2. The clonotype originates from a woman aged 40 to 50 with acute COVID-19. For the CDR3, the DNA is TGCGCCAGCAGTGACGGGGTTTGGGGGACTAGCGGGGTCTACAATGAGCAGTTCTTC. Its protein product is CASSDGVWGTSGVYNEQFF.